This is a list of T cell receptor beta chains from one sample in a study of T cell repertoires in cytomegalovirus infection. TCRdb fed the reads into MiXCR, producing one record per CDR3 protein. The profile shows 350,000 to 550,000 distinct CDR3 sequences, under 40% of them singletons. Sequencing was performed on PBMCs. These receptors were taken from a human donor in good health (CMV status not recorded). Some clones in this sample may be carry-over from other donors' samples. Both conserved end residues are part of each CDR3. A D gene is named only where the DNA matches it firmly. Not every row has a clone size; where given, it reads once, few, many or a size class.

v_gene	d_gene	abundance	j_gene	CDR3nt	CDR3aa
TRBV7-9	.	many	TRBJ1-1	TGTGCCAGCACCATACGACAGGATCTTCGAACCGAAGCTTTCTTT	CASTIRQDLRTEAFF
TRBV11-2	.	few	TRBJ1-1	TGTGCCAGCAGCAACAGGGTCGCCAACACTGAAGCTTTCTTT	CASSNRVANTEAFF
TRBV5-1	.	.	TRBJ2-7	TGCGCCAGCAGCTTGGAGACTCAACCTGGGCCCTACGAGCAGTACTTC	CASSLETQPGPYEQYF
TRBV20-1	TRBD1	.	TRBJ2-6	TGCAGTGCACCAGGACAGGTGGCCGCTGGGGCCAACGTCCTGACTTTC	CSAPGQVAAGANVLTF
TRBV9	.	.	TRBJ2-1	TGTGCCAGCAGCGAAAAAGCGGCGAGCTCCTACAATGAGCAGTTCTTC	CASSEKAASSYNEQFF
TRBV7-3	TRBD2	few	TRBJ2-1	TGTGCCAGCAGCTTAACTCCAGCGGGGGAATATGAGCAGTTCTTC	CASSLTPAGEYEQFF
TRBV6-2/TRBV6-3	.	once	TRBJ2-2	TGTGCCAGCAGCCTAGTTTTAGATGCGGCCGGGGAGCTGTTTTTT	CASSLVLDAAGELFF
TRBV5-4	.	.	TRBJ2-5	TGTGCCAGCACCAGGGGAGAACAAGAGACCCAGTACTTC	CASTRGEQETQYF
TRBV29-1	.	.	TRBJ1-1	TGCAGCGCCAGGGACAAAATTTACACTGAAGCTTTCTTT	CSARDKIYTEAFF
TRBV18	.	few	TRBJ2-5	TGTGCCAGCTCACCACCATCCGTGACAGACATCCAAGAGACCCAGTACTTC	CASSPPSVTDIQETQYF
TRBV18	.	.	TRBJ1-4	TGTGCCAGCTCACCGCCCGGGACCGCCGCCGAAAAACTGTTTTTT	CASSPPGTAAEKLFF
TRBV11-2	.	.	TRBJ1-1	TGTGCCAGCAGCTGGGACGGGTCGACTGAAGCTTTCTTT	CASSWDGSTEAFF
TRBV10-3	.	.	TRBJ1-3	TGTGCCATCAGTGAGAGGGTCGGATTCTCTGGAAACACCATATATTTT	CAISERVGFSGNTIYF
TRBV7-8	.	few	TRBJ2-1	TGTGCCAGCAGCTTAGCTGGGGGGACATCCCCCTACAATGAGCAGTTCTTC	CASSLAGGTSPYNEQFF
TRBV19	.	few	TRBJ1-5	TGTGCCAGTAGTATCAGGGGATCCAGTGGGTCGAGCAATCAGCCCCAGCATTTT	CASSIRGSSGSSNQPQHF
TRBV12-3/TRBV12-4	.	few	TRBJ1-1	TGTGCCAGCAGTTTATGGGGCGAGGCTGAAGCTTTCTTT	CASSLWGEAEAFF
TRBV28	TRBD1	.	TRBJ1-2	TGTGCCAGCAGTTTAGTGGGAGGGGGCGATCATGGCTACACCTTC	CASSLVGGGDHGYTF
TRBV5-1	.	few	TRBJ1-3	TGCGCCAGCAGCTTGGCATCCGTAAACTCTGGAAACACCATATATTTT	CASSLASVNSGNTIYF
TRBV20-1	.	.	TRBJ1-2	TGCAGTGCTAGAGATCGTGAGGGTTGCTACACCTTC	CSARDREGCYTF
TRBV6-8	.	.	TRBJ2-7	TGTGCCAGCAGTTATGGAGGGGGGCGGGAGCAGTACTTC	CASSYGGGREQYF
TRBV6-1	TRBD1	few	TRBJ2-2	TGTGCCTTACTGGGACAGGGGGACAACACCGGGGAGCTGTTTTTT	CALLGQGDNTGELFF
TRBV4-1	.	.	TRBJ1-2	TGCGCCAGCAGCCAAGTTAGCGGGCCGAACTATGGCTACACCTTC	CASSQVSGPNYGYTF
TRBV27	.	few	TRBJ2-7	TGTGCCAGCAGTTTATCGCTGGTTCGAGGCTACGAGCAGTACTTC	CASSLSLVRGYEQYF
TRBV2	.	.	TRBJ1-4	TGTGCCAGCAGGGGGGGCACTAATGAAAAACTGTTTTTT	CASRGGTNEKLFF
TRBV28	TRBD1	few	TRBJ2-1	TGTGCCAGCAGTTTACCTCGACAGGGCCTTACGTACAATGAGCAGTTCTTC	CASSLPRQGLTYNEQFF
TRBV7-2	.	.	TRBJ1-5	TGTGCCAGCGGGGGGTACAATCAGCCCCAGCATTTT	CASGGYNQPQHF
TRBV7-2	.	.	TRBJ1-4	TGTGCCAGCAGCTTAGGGGGGAACCTACAACGACGTGAAAACCTGTTTTTT	CASSLGGNLQRRENLFF
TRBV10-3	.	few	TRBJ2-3	TGTGCCATCAGTGAGGGAGGGGGCACAGATACGCAGTATTTT	CAISEGGGTDTQYF
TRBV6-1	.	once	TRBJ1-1	TGTGCCAGCAGTTCACACTCGACGGCCTCTACCACTGAAGCTTTCTTT	CASSSHSTASTTEAFF
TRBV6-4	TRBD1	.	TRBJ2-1	TGTGCCAGCAGTGAAGGGACAGGGAACTACAATGAGCAGTTCTTC	CASSEGTGNYNEQFF